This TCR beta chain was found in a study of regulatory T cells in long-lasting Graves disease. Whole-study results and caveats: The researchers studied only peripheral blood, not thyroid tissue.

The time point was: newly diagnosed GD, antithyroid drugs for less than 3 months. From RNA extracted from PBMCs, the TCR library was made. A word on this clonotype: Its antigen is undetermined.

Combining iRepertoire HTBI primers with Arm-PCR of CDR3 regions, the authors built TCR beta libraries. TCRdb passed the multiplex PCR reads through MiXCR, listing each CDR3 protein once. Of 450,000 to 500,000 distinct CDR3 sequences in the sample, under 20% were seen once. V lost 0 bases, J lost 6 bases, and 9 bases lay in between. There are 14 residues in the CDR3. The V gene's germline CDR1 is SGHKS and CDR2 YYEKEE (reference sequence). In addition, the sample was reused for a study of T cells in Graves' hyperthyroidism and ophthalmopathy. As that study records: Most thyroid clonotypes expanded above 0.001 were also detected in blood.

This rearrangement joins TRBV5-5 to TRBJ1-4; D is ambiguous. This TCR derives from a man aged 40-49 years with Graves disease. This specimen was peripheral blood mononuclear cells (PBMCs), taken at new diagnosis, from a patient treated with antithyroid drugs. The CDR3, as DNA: TGTGCCAGCAGCTTGGTGGCAGAGGATGAAAAACTGTTTTTT. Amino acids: CASSLVAEDEKLFF.